Below, 27 T cell receptor beta chains from the same sample are listed, as sequenced in a study of PD-L1 blockade in urothelial cancer. This sample's time point: peripheral blood 6 weeks after treatment start. Profiled with immunoSEQ multiplex PCR; TCRdb holds only in-frame clones, not every one. The table shows about 120,000 clones, with 85% to 90% occurring only once. Source: PBMCs, taken around atezolizumab (anti-PD-L1) treatment. These receptors came from a man in his 60s with urothelial cancer.

The chain recombines TRBV5-6 with TRBJ2-7; 10 bases agree with TRBD2. CDR1 and CDR2 from the germline V gene are SGHDT and YYEEEE. This CDR3 is built from 17 residues. V lost 0 bases and J lost 0; bases outside the gene matches: 6. The CDR3 coding sequence is TGTGCCAGCAGCTTGGGGAGGGCTAGCGGGAGCTCCTACGAGCAGTACTTC. It encodes CASSLGRASGSSYEQYF.

The rearrangement joins TRBV6-5 to TRBJ1-1, with D perhaps matching TRBD1 (6 bases). Germline assignment: CDR1 MNHEY and CDR2 SVGAGI. The CDR3 is 14 amino acids. The V end was cut by 5 bases, the J end by 0 bases, with 10 bases between. CDR3 region: CASSVRGMNTEAFF. Here the CDR3 DNA reads TGTGCCAGCAGTGTAAGGGGGATGAACACTGAAGCTTTCTTT.

The V and J genes are TRBV4-2 and TRBJ1-1, with 11 bases lining up with TRBD1. CDR3 size: 15 residues. V was pared by 0 bases and J by 6 bases, with 3 bases of the junction left unmatched. In germline, CDR1 is LGHNA, CDR2 YNFKEQ. CDR3 nucleotides: TGTGCCAGCAGCCAAGATCGGGGACAGGGGGCTGAAGCTTTCTTT. Translated, it gives CASSQDRGQGAEAFF.

This clone has just one count. The gene calls are TRBV18 and TRBJ1-2; 10 bases match TRBD1. The CDR3 has 15 amino acids. From germline, CDR1 is KGHSH and CDR2 LQKENI. With 3 bases clipped from V and 6 bases from J, the junction kept 7 bases outside the gene matches. This chain's CDR3 is CASSPGPGTGDGYTF. Here the CDR3 DNA reads TGTGCCAGCTCACCTGGACCAGGGACAGGGGATGGCTACACCTTC. Filled out from reference TRBV18 and TRBJ1-2, the complete variable domain reads NAGVMQNPRHLVRRRGQEARLRCSPMKGHSHVYWYRQLPEEGLKFMVYLQKENIIDESGMPKERFSAEFPKEGPSILRIQQVVRGDSAAYFCASSPGPGTGDGYTFGSGTRLTVV.

This clone showed up just once. The genes are TRBV5-1 and TRBJ2-1; 7 nucleotides match TRBD1. Germline trimming cut 1 base from V and 0 bases from J; bases unmatched to any gene: 1. Germline V lookup: CDR1 SGHRS, CDR2 YFSETQ. This CDR3 has 15 amino acids. The CDR3 DNA is TGCGCCAGCAGCTTGCGGACAGGCTCCTACAATGAGCAGTTCTTC. Protein sequence: CASSLRTGSYNEQFF.

This chain links TRBV6-4 with TRBJ2-2, with no clear D. Germline CDR1 and CDR2: MRHNA and SNTAGT. With 3 bases removed from V and 1 base from J, the gap between germline ends came to 12 bases. The CDR3 has 16 amino acids. The CDR3 spells CASSEVREENTGELFF. The CDR3 bases are TGTGCCAGCAGTGAAGTACGCGAGGAGAACACCGGGGAGCTGTTTTTT.

A single count supports this clone. The chain joins TRBV27 to TRBJ1-4; possibly TRBD1 for D (5 bases). This CDR3 comprises 14 residues. Germline assignment: CDR1 MNHEY and CDR2 SMNVEV (reference sequence). The V and J ends lost 5 bases and 11 bases respectively, with 18 bases between them. CDR3 region: CASSPRRGREKLFF. DNA for the CDR3: TGTGCCAGCAGTCCGCGACGGGGACGGGAGAAACTGTTTTTT.

This clone was seen more than once but under ten times. The chain is built from TRBV11-2 and TRBJ2-1, with 11 bases identical to TRBD1. From germline, CDR1 is SGHAT and CDR2 FQNNGV. The CDR3 runs 14 residues. Trimming cost V 10 bases and J 0 bases; bases outside gene matches: 2. The CDR3 nucleotides are TGTGCCACCGGGACAGGGGGCTCCTACAATGAGCAGTTCTTC. This sequence encodes CATGTGGSYNEQFF.

The rearrangement uses TRBV28 and TRBJ1-2, with 8 bases matching TRBD1. The CDR3 spans 14 residues. The J segment lost 10 bases and the V segment lost 1 base, leaving 8 bases of the junction unmatched. The germline CDR1 and CDR2 sequences are MDHEN and SYDVKM. The CDR3 nucleotides are TGTGCCAGCAGTTTATTTCGGCAGGGGGCGGCCTACACCTTC. Translation gives CASSLFRQGAAYTF.

The genes are TRBV5-4 and TRBJ1-4; D perhaps matches TRBD1 (6 bases). Deletions cut 4 bases from V and 0 bases from J, with 10 bases between. This CDR3 region has 15 residues. The V gene's germline CDR1 is SGHNT and CDR2 YYREEE (reference sequence). The CDR3 nucleotides read TGTGCCAGCAGCGACAGGACAGCAACTAATGAAAAACTGTTTTTT. Its protein is CASSDRTATNEKLFF.

The chain is built from TRBV28 and TRBJ2-3; tentatively, D is TRBD1 (5 bases). Trimming took 4 bases from V and 4 from J, leaving 21 bases between them. Per germline, CDR1 MDHEN and CDR2 SYDVKM. The CDR3 has 17 amino acids. The CDR3 region is CASSSPNDRVGPDTQYF. In nucleotides, the CDR3 is TGTGCCAGCAGTTCGCCCAATGATCGGGTGGGGCCAGATACGCAGTATTTT.

This sequence joins TRBV19 and TRBJ2-1; 7 nucleotides match TRBD1. Germline V gene sequence: CDR1 LNHDA, CDR2 SQIVND (reference sequence). Trimming removed 5 bases from V and 5 bases from J; junction bases left unmatched: 6. This CDR3 has 14 amino acids. The CDR3 DNA reads TGTGCCAGTAGTTCCGGGACAGACCACAATGAGCAGTTCTTC. This codes for CASSSGTDHNEQFF.

This chain uses TRBV6-5 with TRBJ1-1; D unresolved. CDR3 length: 12 residues. Trimming cost V 0 bases and J 7 bases, with 6 bases left between them. Germline V gene data show CDR1 as MNHEY and CDR2 as SVGAGI. CDR3 DNA: TGTGCCAGCAGTTACTCGGCAGGTGAAGCTTTCTTT. Translation: CASSYSAGEAFF.

This chain connects TRBV7-9 to TRBJ1-2; TRBD1 is a possible D gene (6 bases). Trimming removed 0 bases at V and 8 bases at J, with 16 bases between. CDR1 SEHNR and CDR2 FQNEAQ come from the germline V gene (reference sequence). CDR3 length: 15 amino acids. The CDR3 spells CASSLAGGAGGGYTF. CDR3 bases: TGTGCCAGCAGCTTAGCTGGGGGCGCGGGGGGCGGCTACACCTTC.

The V call is TRBV5-4, the J call TRBJ1-6; D is unresolved. The CDR3 has 14 amino acids. V shed 1 base and J shed 11 bases, with 13 bases lying between them. Germline CDR1 is SGHNT and CDR2 is YYREEE (reference sequence). Here the CDR3 reads CASSLPAVETPLHF. For the CDR3, the DNA is TGTGCCAGCAGCTTGCCTGCGGTTGAGACACCCCTCCACTTT.

The CDR3 region has the DNA TGTGCCTGGAGTCACACTAGCGGGCTATTCGAGCAGTACTTC. Translated, it gives CAWSHTSGLFEQYF. The chain employs TRBV30 and TRBJ2-7; 9 bases match TRBD2. V shed 2 bases and J 6 bases; nucleotides not matched to a gene: 8. The germline CDR1 and CDR2 sequences are GTSNPN and SVGIG (reference sequence). CDR3 length: 14 residues.

V gene TRBV6-6 combines with J gene TRBJ2-7, with 10 bases lining up with TRBD2. Per the germline V gene, CDR1 is MNHNY and CDR2 is SVGAGI (reference sequence). V lost 6 bases and J lost 4; bases outside the gene matches: 6. The CDR3 has 14 amino acids. CDR3 coding DNA: TGTGCCAGCAGGAAGACTAGCGGGCGTTACGAGCAGTACTTC. It codes for CASRKTSGRYEQYF.

This sequence joins TRBV3-2 and TRBJ2-7; the listed D gene, TRBD2, was not tested against the DNA. TRBV3-2 counts as a pseudogene. This CDR3 spans 9 amino acids. The CDR3 DNA follows: TGTGCCAGTCTCCACGAGCAGTACTTC. It encodes CASLHEQYF.

The CDR3, as DNA: TGTGCCAGCACCGAGGGAAGCACAGATACGCAGTATTTT. Translation: CASTEGSTDTQYF. J is TRBJ2-3 and V is TRBV2, with a tentative D call TRBD2 (5 bases). Trimming shortened V by 7 bases and J by 0 bases, and 8 bases separated the two germline ends. This CDR3 spans 13 amino acids. CDR1 SNHLY and CDR2 FYNNEI come from the germline V gene.

The V call is TRBV19, the J call TRBJ1-2, with D unresolved. V lost 3 bases and J lost 5, with 10 bases in between. This CDR3 has 13 amino acids. Germline V gene sequence: CDR1 LNHDA, CDR2 SQIVND (reference sequence). The CDR3 DNA follows: TGTGCCAGTAGTATCACAGAAGAGTATGGCTACACCTTC. This sequence encodes CASSITEEYGYTF.

The chain carries TRBV9 and TRBJ1-6; D is perhaps TRBD1 (5 bases). V was clipped by 1 base and J by 2 bases, with 10 bases between them. The CDR3 loop spans 16 amino acids. Germline V gene lookup returns CDR1 SGDLS and CDR2 YYNGEE. The CDR3 reads CASSVNQGTYNSPLHF. DNA of the CDR3: TGTGCCAGCAGCGTAAATCAGGGCACCTATAATTCACCCCTCCACTTT.

J is TRBJ2-7 and V is TRBV19, with 10 bases fitting TRBD2. Germline CDR1 LNHDA, CDR2 SQIVND (reference sequence). The length of the CDR3 is 15 residues. V lost 5 bases, J lost 0 bases, and 4 bases stayed unmatched. CDR3 nucleotides: TGTGCCAGTAGTCTGGGACTAGCGTACTCCTACGAGCAGTACTTC. It encodes CASSLGLAYSYEQYF.

The chain carries TRBV29-1 and TRBJ2-7, with 10 bases identical to TRBD2. The CDR3 covers 14 residues. Germline assignment: CDR1 SQVTM and CDR2 ANQGSEA. The trim removed 4 bases at V and 5 bases at J, leaving 8 bases unmatched. CDR3 region: CSVGLLAGANEQYF. The CDR3 coding sequence is TGCAGCGTTGGATTGCTAGCGGGGGCTAACGAGCAGTACTTC.

The rearrangement joins TRBV19 to TRBJ2-5, with D perhaps matching TRBD1 (6 bases). The V gene lost 5 bases and the J gene lost 0 bases, with 13 bases spanning the gap. There are 15 residues in the CDR3. CDR1 is LNHDA, CDR2 SQIVND, per germline (reference sequence). The CDR3 spells CASSPRTGHQETQYF. In DNA form, the CDR3 reads TGTGCCAGTAGTCCCAGAACAGGGCACCAAGAGACCCAGTACTTC.

This chain uses TRBV18 with TRBJ1-5; the D gene is possibly TRBD1 (6 bases). Germline values: CDR1 KGHSH, CDR2 LQKENI. CDR3 length equals 14 residues. The V gene lost 6 bases and the J gene lost 3 bases, with 12 bases spanning the gap. CDR3 in DNA: TGTGCCAGCTCTCAAGGGGGGGTCAATCAGCCCCAGCATTTT. Its translation: CASSQGGVNQPQHF.

The J gene is TRBJ1-1, the V gene TRBV5-4; a possible D gene is TRBD1 (5 bases). The V gene's germline CDR1 is SGHNT and CDR2 YYREEE (reference sequence). V was cut by 4 bases and J by 0 bases, with 13 bases left in between. CDR3 size: 15 residues. CDR3 in DNA: TGTGCCAGCAGCCCTCCCCGGGGGGTGAACACTGAAGCTTTCTTT. Its translation is CASSPPRGVNTEAFF.

The chain couples TRBV7-2 to TRBJ2-7, with 8 bases lining up with TRBD2. The CDR3 has 14 residues. Trimming removed 5 bases from V and 2 bases from J; junction bases left unmatched: 5. The germline V gene has CDR1 SGHTA and CDR2 FQGNSA. The CDR3 loop is CASSPGLAPYEQYF. CDR3 in DNA: TGTGCCAGCAGCCCCGGACTAGCCCCCTACGAGCAGTACTTC.